This entry describes one T cell receptor (beta chain). The antigen is unknown. The sample comes from a study of T cells after yellow fever vaccination. The V and J ends lost 1 base and 6 bases respectively, with 13 bases between them. This CDR3 contains 15 residues. TCRdb redid the calling of the 5' RACE reads with MiXCR, one entry per CDR3 protein. The data show some 500,000 distinct CDR3 sequences, 13% seen once. Study-level results: The CD4 compartment and the CD8 compartment contained a small share of clonotypes in common. Post-booster repertoires again held most primary-vaccination clones (96% CD4, 80% to 90% CD8).

The TCR sequence derives from a man aged 25-40 years who received the YFV17D yellow fever vaccine. The V gene is TRBV12-3 or TRBV12-4, the J gene TRBJ1-5, with unresolved D. This material consisted of PBMCs, taken on the day of the yellow fever booster vaccination. The CDR3 DNA reads TGTGCCAGCAGTTTAGATGCGCTTCCGAGTCAGCCCCAGCATTTT. This codes for CASSLDALPSQPQHF.